This T cell receptor (beta chain) was found in a study of cytomegalovirus exposure and HLA in healthy donors. For this clone: Its antigen is currently unknown.

After removal of 2 bases from V and 6 bases from J, the junction contained 8 bases not matched to a gene. This CDR3 comprises 15 residues. Germline CDR1 SGHTA, CDR2 FQGNSA. 60 Vbeta and 13 Jbeta primers were used in PCR. The table came from immunoSEQ multiplex PCR; TCRdb's copy has only in-frame clones and leaves some out. This sample has roughly 100,000 clones, with over 70% found just once. Findings and limits, study-wide: In a later analysis, V- and J-gene trimming of beta chains associated with a DCLRE1C missense variant, replicated independently.

This TCR was recovered from a male donor in good health and CMV-seronegative. V gene TRBV7-2 combines with J gene TRBJ2-7, with 9 nucleotides matching TRBD2. Input material: PBMCs. The chain's CDR3 is CASSLSSGRTCEQYF. For the CDR3, the DNA is TGTGCCAGCAGCTTAAGCAGCGGGAGGACCTGCGAGCAGTACTTC.